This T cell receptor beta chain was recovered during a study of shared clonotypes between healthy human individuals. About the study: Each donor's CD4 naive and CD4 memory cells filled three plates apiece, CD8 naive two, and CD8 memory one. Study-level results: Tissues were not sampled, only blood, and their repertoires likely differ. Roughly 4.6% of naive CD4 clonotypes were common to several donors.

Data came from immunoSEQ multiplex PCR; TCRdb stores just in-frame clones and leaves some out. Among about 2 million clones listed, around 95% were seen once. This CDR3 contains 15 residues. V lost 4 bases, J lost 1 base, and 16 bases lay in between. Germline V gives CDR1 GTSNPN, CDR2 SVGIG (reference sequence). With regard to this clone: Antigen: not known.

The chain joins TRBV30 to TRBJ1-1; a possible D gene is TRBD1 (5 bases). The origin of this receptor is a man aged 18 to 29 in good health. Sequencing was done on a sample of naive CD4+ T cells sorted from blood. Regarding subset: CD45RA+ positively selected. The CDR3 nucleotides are TGTGCCTGGACAAGTGAGGGGAGAAGGAACACTGAAGCTTTCTTT. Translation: CAWTSEGRRNTEAFF.